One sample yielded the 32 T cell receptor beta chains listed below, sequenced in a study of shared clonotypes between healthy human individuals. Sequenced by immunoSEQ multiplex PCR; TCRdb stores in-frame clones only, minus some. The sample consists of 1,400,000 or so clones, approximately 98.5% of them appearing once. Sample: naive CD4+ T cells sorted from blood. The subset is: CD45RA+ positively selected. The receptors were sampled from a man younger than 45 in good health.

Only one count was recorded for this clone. This chain's CDR3 is CASSFNTGGNYGYTF. For the CDR3, the DNA is TGTGCCAGCAGTTTCAACACAGGGGGCAACTATGGCTACACCTTC. The chain combines TRBV5-8 with TRBJ1-2; TRBD1 matches at 9 bases. Germline V gives CDR1 SGHTS, CDR2 YDEGEE. This CDR3 contains 15 residues. The junction had 7 bases not matched to a gene; V was cut back by 5 bases and J by 2 bases.

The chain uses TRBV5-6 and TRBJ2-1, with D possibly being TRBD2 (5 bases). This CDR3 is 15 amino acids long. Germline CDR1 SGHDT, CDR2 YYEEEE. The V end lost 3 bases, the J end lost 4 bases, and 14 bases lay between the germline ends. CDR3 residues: CASSSFGERYNEQFF. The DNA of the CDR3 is TGTGCCAGCAGCTCCTTTGGGGAGCGTTACAATGAGCAGTTCTTC.

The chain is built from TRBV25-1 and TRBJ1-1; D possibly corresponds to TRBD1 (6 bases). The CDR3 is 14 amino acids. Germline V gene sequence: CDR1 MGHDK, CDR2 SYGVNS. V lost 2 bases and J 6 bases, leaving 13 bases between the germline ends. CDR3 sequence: CASSEPGARPEAFF. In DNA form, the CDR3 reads TGTGCCAGCAGTGAACCGGGGGCTAGACCTGAAGCTTTCTTT. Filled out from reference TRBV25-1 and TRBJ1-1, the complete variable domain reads EADIYQTPRYLVIGTGKKITLECSQTMGHDKMYWYQQDPGMELHLIHYSYGVNSTEKGDLSSESTVSRIRTEHFPLTLESARPSHTSQYLCASSEPGARPEAFFGQGTRLTVV.

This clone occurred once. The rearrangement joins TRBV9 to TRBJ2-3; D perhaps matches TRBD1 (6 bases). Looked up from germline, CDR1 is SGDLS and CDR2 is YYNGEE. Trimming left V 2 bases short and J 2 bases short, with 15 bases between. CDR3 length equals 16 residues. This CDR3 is CASSVTQGTHTDTQYF. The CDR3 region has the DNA TGTGCCAGCAGCGTGACACAGGGAACACACACAGATACGCAGTATTTT.

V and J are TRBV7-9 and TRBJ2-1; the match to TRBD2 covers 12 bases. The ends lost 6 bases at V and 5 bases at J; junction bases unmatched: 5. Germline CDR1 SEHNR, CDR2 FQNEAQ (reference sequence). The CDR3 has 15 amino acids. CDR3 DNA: TGTGCCAGCAGTGGGGGACTAGCGGGCCACAATGAGCAGTTCTTC. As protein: CASSGGLAGHNEQFF. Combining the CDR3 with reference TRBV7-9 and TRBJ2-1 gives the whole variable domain DTGVSQNPRHKITKRGQNVTFRCDPISEHNRLYWYRQTLGQGPEFLTYFQNEAQLEKSRLLSDRFSAERPKGSFSTLEIQRTEQGDSAMYLCASSGGLAGHNEQFFGPGTRLTVL.

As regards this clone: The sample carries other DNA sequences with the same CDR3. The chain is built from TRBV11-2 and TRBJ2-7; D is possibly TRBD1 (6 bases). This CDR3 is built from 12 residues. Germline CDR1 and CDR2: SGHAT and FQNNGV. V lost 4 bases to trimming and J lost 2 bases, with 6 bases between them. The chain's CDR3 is CASSSGAYEQYF. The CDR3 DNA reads TGTGCCAGCAGCTCAGGGGCCTACGAGCAGTACTTC.

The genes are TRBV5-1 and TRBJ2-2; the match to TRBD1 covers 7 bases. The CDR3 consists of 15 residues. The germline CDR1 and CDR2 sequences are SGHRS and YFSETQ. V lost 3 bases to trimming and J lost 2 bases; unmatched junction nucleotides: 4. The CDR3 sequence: CASSYWDSNTGELFF. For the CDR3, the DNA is TGCGCCAGCAGCTACTGGGACAGTAACACCGGGGAGCTGTTTTTT. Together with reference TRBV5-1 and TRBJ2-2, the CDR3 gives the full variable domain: KAGVTQTPRYLIKTRGQQVTLSCSPISGHRSVSWYQQTPGQGLQFLFEYFSETQRNKGNFPGRFSGRQFSNSRSEMNVSTLELGDSALYLCASSYWDSNTGELFFGEGSRLTVL.

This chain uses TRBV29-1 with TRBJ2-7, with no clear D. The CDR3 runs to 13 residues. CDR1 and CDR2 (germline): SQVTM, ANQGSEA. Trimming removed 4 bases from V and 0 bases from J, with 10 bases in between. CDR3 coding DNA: TGCAGCGTTGTAATAGGGAACTCCTACGAGCAGTACTTC. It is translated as CSVVIGNSYEQYF.

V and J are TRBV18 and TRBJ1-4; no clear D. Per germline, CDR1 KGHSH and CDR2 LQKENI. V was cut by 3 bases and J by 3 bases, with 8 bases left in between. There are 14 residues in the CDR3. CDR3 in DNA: TGTGCCAGCTCACCCACCGCAGCTAATGAAAAACTGTTTTTT. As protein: CASSPTAANEKLFF.

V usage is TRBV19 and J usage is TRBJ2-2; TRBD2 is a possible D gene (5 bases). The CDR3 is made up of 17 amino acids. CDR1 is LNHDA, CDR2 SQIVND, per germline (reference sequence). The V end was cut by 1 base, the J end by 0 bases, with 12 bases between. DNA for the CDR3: TGTGCCAGTAGTATAGGCCCGGGGAATGCGAACACCGGGGAGCTGTTTTTT. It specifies CASSIGPGNANTGELFF.

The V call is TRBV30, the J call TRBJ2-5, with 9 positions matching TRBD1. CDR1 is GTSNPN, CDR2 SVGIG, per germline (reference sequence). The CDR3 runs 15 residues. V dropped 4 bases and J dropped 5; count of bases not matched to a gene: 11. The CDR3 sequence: CAWNRGQGRGETQYF. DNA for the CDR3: TGTGCCTGGAACAGGGGACAGGGCCGCGGGGAGACCCAGTACTTC.

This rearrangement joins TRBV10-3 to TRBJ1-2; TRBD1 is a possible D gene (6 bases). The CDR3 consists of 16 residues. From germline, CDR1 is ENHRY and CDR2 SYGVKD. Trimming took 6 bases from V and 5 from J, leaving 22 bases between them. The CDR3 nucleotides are TGTGCCATCAGGGGAGAACCTAGGACAGAGCGTTATGGCTACACCTTC. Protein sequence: CAIRGEPRTERYGYTF.

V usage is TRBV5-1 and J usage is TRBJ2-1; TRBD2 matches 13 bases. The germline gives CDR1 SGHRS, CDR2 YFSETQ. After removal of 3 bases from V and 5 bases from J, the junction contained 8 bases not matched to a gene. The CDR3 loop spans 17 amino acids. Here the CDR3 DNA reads TGCGCCAGCAGCTACTGGACTAGCGGGAGAGGCCACAATGAGCAGTTCTTC. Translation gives CASSYWTSGRGHNEQFF.

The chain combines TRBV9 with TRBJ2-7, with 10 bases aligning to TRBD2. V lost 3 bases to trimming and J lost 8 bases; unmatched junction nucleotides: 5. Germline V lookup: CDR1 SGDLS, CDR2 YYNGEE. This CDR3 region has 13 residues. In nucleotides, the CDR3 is TGTGCCAGCAGCGGCGGTAGCGGGAGGAAGCAGTACTTC. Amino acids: CASSGGSGRKQYF.

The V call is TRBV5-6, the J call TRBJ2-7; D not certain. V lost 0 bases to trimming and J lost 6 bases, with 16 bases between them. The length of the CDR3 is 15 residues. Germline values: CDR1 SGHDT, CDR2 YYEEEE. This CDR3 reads CASSLVPEGFFEQYF. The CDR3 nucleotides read TGTGCCAGCAGCTTGGTTCCGGAAGGGTTTTTCGAGCAGTACTTC.

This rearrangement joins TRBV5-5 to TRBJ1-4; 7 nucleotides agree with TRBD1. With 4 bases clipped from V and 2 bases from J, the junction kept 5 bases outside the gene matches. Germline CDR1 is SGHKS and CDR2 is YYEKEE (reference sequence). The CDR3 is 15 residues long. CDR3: CASSPLTGTNEKLFF. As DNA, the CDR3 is TGTGCCAGCAGCCCATTGACAGGGACTAATGAAAAACTGTTTTTT.

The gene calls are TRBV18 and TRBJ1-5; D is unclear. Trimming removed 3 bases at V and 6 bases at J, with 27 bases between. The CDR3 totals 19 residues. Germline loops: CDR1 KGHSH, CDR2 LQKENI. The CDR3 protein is CASSPRAGIGKVDIQPQHF. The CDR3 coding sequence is TGTGCCAGCTCACCCCGTGCCGGAATTGGAAAGGTCGATATTCAGCCCCAGCATTTT.

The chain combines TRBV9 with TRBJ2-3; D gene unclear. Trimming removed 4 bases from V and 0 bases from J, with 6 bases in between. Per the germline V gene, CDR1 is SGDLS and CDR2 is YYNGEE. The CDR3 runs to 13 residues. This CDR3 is CASSTPSTDTQYF. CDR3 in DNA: TGTGCCAGCAGCACCCCTAGCACAGATACGCAGTATTTT.

In DNA form, the CDR3 reads TGTGCCAGCAGCTTGAGGACAGGGGGGACCAATCAGCCCCAGCATTTT. It specifies CASSLRTGGTNQPQHF. V is TRBV5-5 and J is TRBJ1-5; the match to TRBD1 covers 10 bases. Trimming cost V 1 base and J 3 bases; bases outside gene matches: 4. Per germline, CDR1 SGHKS and CDR2 YYEKEE (reference sequence). The CDR3 sequence is 16 residues long.

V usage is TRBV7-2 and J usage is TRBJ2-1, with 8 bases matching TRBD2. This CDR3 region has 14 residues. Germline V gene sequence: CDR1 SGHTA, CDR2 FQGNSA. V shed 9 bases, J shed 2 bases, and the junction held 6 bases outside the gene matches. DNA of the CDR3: TGTGCCAGTAGTAGCGGGGATCCCTACAATGAGCAGTTCTTC. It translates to CASSSGDPYNEQFF.

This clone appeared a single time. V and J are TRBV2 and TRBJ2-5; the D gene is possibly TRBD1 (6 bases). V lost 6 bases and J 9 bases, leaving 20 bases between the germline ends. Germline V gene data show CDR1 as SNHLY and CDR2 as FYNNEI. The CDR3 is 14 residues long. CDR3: CASRKNRDTRAQYF. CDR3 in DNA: TGTGCCAGCAGAAAAAACCGGGACACCCGGGCCCAGTACTTC.

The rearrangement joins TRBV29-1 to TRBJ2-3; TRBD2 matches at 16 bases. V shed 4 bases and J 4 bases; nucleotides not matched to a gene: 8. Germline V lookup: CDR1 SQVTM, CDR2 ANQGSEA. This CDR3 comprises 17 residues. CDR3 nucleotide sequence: TGCAGCGTTGCGGGACTAGCGGGAGGGCCCGGATCAGATACGCAGTATTTT. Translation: CSVAGLAGGPGSDTQYF.

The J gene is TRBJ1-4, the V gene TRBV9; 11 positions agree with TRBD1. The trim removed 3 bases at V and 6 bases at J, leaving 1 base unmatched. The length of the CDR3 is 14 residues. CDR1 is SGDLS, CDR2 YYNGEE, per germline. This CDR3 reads CASSEGQGDEKLFF. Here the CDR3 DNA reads TGTGCCAGCAGCGAGGGACAGGGGGATGAAAAACTGTTTTTT.

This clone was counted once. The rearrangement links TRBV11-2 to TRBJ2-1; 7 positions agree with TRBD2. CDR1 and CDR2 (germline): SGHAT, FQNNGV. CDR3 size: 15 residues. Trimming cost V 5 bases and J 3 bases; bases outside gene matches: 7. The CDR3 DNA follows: TGTGCCAGCAGCCCCGGAGCGGGAAACTACAATGAGCAGTTCTTC. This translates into CASSPGAGNYNEQFF.

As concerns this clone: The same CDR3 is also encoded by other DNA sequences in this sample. The CDR3 sequence: CASSLGGREQYF. DNA for the CDR3: TGTGCCAGCAGTTTGGGGGGGCGCGAGCAGTACTTC. The chain carries TRBV28 and TRBJ2-7; TRBD2 is a possible D gene (7 bases). Germline-derived CDR1 and CDR2 are MDHEN and SYDVKM. V lost 3 bases to trimming and J lost 6 bases, with 9 bases between them. This CDR3 comprises 12 residues.

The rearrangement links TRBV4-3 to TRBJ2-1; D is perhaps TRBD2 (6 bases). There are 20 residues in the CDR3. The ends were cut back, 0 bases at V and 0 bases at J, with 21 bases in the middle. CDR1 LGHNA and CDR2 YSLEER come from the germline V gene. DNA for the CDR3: TGCGCCAGCAGCCAAGATAGTCGATGGCGGGACCCCTTCTCCTACAATGAGCAGTTCTTC. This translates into CASSQDSRWRDPFSYNEQFF.

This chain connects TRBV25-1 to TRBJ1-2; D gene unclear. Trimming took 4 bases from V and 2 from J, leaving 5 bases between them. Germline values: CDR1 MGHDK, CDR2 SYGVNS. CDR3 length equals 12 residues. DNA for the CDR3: TGTGCCAGCAGTGCCATGAACTATGGCTACACCTTC. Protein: CASSAMNYGYTF.

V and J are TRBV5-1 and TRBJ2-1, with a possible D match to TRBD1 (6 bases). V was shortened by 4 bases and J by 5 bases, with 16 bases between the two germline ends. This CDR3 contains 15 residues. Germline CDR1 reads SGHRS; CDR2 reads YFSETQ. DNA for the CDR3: TGCGCCAGCAGCACGCAGGGGATAAGGAACAATGAGCAGTTCTTC. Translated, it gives CASSTQGIRNNEQFF.

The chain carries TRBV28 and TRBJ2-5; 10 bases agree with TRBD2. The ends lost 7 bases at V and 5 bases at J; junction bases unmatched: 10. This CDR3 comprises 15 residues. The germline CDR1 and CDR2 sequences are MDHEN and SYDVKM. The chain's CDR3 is CASTARSGRGETQYF. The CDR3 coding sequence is TGTGCCAGCACCGCCAGGAGCGGGAGGGGGGAGACCCAGTACTTC.

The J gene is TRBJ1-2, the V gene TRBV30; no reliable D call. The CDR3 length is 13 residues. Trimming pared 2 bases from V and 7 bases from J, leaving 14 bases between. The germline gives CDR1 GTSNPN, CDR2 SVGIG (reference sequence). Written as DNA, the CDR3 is TGTGCCTGGAGTTCCCACGGACTGAGTGGCTACACCTTC. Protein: CAWSSHGLSGYTF.

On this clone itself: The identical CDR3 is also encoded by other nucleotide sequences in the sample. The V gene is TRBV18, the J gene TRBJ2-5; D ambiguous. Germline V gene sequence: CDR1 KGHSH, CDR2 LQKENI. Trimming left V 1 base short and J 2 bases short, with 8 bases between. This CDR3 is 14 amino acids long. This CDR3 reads CASSPRADQETQYF. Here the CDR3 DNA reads TGTGCCAGCTCACCACGAGCAGATCAAGAGACCCAGTACTTC.

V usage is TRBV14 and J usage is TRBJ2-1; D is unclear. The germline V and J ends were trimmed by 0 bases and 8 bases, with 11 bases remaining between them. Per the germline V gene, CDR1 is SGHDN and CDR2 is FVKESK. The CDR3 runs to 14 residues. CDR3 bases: TGTGCCAGCAGCCAAGATCGAGTAGCCTATGAGCAGTTCTTC. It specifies CASSQDRVAYEQFF. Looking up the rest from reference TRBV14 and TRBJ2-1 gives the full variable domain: EAGVTQFPSHSVIEKGQTVTLRCDPISGHDNLYWYRRVMGKEIKFLLHFVKESKQDESGMPNNRFLAERTGGTYSTLKVQPAELEDSGVYFCASSQDRVAYEQFFGPGTRLTVL.